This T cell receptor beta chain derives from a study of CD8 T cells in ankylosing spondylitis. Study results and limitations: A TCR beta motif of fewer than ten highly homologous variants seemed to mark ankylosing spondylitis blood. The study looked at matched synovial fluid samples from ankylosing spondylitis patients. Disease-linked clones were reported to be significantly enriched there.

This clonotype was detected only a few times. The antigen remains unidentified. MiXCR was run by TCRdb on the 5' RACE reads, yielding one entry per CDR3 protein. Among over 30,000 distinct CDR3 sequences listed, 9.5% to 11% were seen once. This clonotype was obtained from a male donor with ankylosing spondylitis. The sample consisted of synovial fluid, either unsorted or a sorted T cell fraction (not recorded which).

CDR3 amino acids: CATSRARTRGTQYF. For the CDR3, the DNA is TGTGCCACCAGCAGAGCTAGGACACGGGGGACCCAGTACTTC. This chain connects TRBV15 to TRBJ2-5; either TRBD1 or TRBD2 may fit D (5 bases each). V was shortened by 1 base and J by 7 bases, with 13 bases between the two germline ends. This CDR3 contains 14 residues. Germline V gives CDR1 LNHNV, CDR2 YYDKDF (reference sequence).